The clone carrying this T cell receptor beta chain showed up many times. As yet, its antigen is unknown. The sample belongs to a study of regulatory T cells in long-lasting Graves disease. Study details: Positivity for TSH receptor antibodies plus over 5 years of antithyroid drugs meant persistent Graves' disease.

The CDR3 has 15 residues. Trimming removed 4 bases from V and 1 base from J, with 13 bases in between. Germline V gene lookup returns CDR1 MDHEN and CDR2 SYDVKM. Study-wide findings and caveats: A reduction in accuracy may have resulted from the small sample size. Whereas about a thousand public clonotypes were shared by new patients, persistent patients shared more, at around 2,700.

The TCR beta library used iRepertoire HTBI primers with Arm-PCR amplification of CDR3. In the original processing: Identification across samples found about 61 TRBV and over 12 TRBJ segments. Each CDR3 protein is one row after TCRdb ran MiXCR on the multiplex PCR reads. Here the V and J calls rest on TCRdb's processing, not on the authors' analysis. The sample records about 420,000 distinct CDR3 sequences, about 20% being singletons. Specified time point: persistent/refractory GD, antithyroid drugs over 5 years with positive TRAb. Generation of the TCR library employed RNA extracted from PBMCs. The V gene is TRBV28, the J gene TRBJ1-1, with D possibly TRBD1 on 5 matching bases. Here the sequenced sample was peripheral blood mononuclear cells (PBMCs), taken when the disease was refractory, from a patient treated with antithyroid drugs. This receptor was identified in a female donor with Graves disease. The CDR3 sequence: CASSSAGTANTEAFF. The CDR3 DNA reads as TGTGCCAGCAGTTCCGCCGGGACTGCGAACACTGAAGCTTTCTTT.